These T cell receptor beta chains were read from a single sample in a study of T cell repertoires in cytomegalovirus infection. TCRdb redid the calling of the reads with MiXCR, one entry per CDR3 protein. The data contain some 200,000 distinct CDR3 sequences, 35% to 40% of them singletons. What these receptors recognize is not known. Material: CD8+ T cells from cultured PBMCs, obtained from culture after CMV antigen stimulation. These receptors all come from a human donor in good health (CMV status not recorded). Some clones in this sample may be carry-over from other donors' samples. The CDR3 runs from the conserved cysteine through the conserved F or W. A D gene is named only where the DNA matches it firmly. Expanded clones get a size class; other rows say once, few or many, or leave the size out.

V gene,clone size,D gene,J gene,CDR3 protein,CDR3 DNA
TRBV7-2,many,.,TRBJ2-1,CASTINSRVDYNEQFF,TGTGCCAGCACCATAAACTCCCGAGTTGACTACAATGAGCAGTTCTTC
TRBV11-2,.,.,TRBJ2-3,CASSLSQGDTQYF,TGTGCCAGCAGCCTCTCACAGGGTGATACGCAGTATTTT
TRBV5-3,.,.,TRBJ2-3,CASSFKREKSTDTQYF,TGTGCCAGCAGCTTCAAAAGGGAGAAAAGCACAGATACGCAGTATTTT
TRBV7-6,.,.,TRBJ1-5,CASSLTPDKPQHF,TGTGCCAGCAGCTTAACCCCCGACAAGCCCCAGCATTTT
TRBV27,.,.,TRBJ1-1,CASSLSTVLPTEAFF,TGTGCCAGCAGTTTATCCACAGTGTTGCCTACTGAAGCTTTCTTT
TRBV7-2,few,.,TRBJ1-6,CASSLVRQANSPLHF,TGTGCCAGCAGCTTAGTCCGGCAGGCCAATTCACCCCTCCACTTT
TRBV7-2,once,.,TRBJ2-7,CASSLVMGSDEQYF,TGTGCCAGCAGCTTAGTTATGGGTTCGGACGAGCAGTACTTC
TRBV12-3/TRBV12-4,few,.,TRBJ2-3,CASSASPGLLVTDTQYF,TGTGCCAGCAGTGCCAGTCCAGGGCTTTTGGTGACAGATACGCAGTATTTT
TRBV27,few,.,TRBJ1-6,CASSPPPSYNSPLHF,TGTGCCAGCAGTCCGCCCCCGTCATATAATTCACCCCTCCACTTT
TRBV7-9,few,.,TRBJ2-6,CASSLEKAGSGANVLTF,TGTGCCAGCAGCTTAGAGAAGGCAGGGTCCGGGGCCAACGTCCTGACTTTC
TRBV6-6,few,TRBD1,TRBJ2-2,CASSPTAGGRTGELFF,TGTGCCAGCAGTCCCACTGCAGGGGGAAGAACCGGGGAGCTGTTTTTT
TRBV7-6,few,TRBD1,TRBJ1-6,CASSQTGTGDSPLHF,TGTGCCAGCAGCCAAACCGGGACAGGGGATTCACCCCTCCACTTT
TRBV28,few,.,TRBJ2-1,CASSLMSGVTYNEQFF,TGTGCCAGCAGTTTAATGTCAGGGGTAACCTACAATGAGCAGTTCTTC
TRBV7-8,many,.,TRBJ2-1,CASSSPPYNEQFF,TGTGCCAGCAGCTCCCCACCCTACAATGAGCAGTTCTTC
TRBV6-1,.,TRBD1,TRBJ2-7,CASSSGTGWGGQYF,TGTGCCAGCAGTTCCGGGACAGGGTGGGGAGGGCAGTACTTC
TRBV20-1,.,TRBD2,TRBJ2-7,CSARDGTSGIWSYEQYF,TGCAGTGCTAGAGATGGGACTAGCGGGATTTGGTCCTACGAGCAGTACTTC
TRBV27,.,TRBD1,TRBJ1-2,CASSFYRGDDYGYTF,TGTGCCAGCAGTTTCTACAGGGGCGATGATTATGGCTACACCTTC
TRBV28,few,.,TRBJ2-7,CASSYHRGGSYEQYF,TGTGCCAGCAGTTATCACAGGGGAGGCTCCTACGAGCAGTACTTC
TRBV11-1,few,TRBD1,TRBJ1-1,CASSPRGSTEAFF,TGTGCCAGCAGCCCCAGGGGGAGCACTGAAGCTTTCTTT
TRBV12-3/TRBV12-4,.,TRBD1,TRBJ2-1,CASSRSPTGGNEQFF,TGTGCCAGCAGTCGATCGCCGACAGGGGGCAATGAGCAGTTCTTC
TRBV7-9,.,.,TRBJ2-6,CALWTANVLTF,TGTGCCCTCTGGACGGCCAACGTCCTGACTTTC
TRBV7-9,few,.,TRBJ2-3,CASSPAGHTQYF,TGTGCCAGCAGCCCTGCAGGGCATACGCAGTATTTT
TRBV6-5,few,TRBD1,TRBJ1-2,CASSPGQGFYGYTF,TGTGCCAGCAGTCCGGGACAGGGGTTCTATGGCTACACCTTC
TRBV28,once,TRBD2,TRBJ2-1,CASSLGTTASYNEQFF,TGTGCCAGCAGTCTCGGGACTACCGCCTCCTACAATGAGCAGTTCTTC
TRBV23-1,once,.,TRBJ2-7,CASSPGDRSYEQYF,TGCGCCAGCAGTCCCGGGGACCGCTCCTACGAGCAGTACTTC
TRBV12-3/TRBV12-4,few,.,TRBJ1-5,CASSSTGLQPQHF,TGTGCCAGCAGTTCTACAGGCCTTCAGCCCCAGCATTTT
TRBV29-1,.,TRBD1,TRBJ2-6,CSVTDRGVSGANVLTF,TGCAGCGTTACGGACAGGGGGGTCTCTGGGGCCAACGTCCTGACTTTC
TRBV27,few,.,TRBJ1-1,CASSLGGEDTEAFF,TGTGCCAGCAGCCTTGGGGGGGAAGACACTGAAGCTTTCTTT
TRBV7-2,few,TRBD2,TRBJ2-3,CASSLGGRRIDTQYF,TGTGCCAGCAGCTTGGGCGGGAGGAGGATAGATACGCAGTATTTT
TRBV19,few,.,TRBJ1-2,CASIPWGEPNYGYTF,TGTGCCAGTATCCCATGGGGAGAACCTAACTATGGCTACACCTTC
TRBV4-1,.,TRBD1,TRBJ2-7,CASSQGQVSYEQYF,TGTGCCAGCAGCCAGGGACAGGTCTCCTACGAGCAGTACTTC
TRBV29-1,few,.,TRBJ2-3,CSDVRDSRGTQYF,TGCAGCGACGTCCGGGACTCACGAGGAACGCAGTATTTT
TRBV7-3,.,.,TRBJ1-1,CASSLTRRGNTEAFF,TGTGCCAGCAGCTTAACTCGTAGGGGAAACACTGAAGCTTTCTTT
TRBV4-1,.,.,TRBJ1-4,CASSQERWQVVRYEKLFF,TGCGCCAGCAGCCAAGAGCGGTGGCAGGTAGTCCGTTATGAAAAACTGTTTTTT
TRBV7-2,many,TRBD1,TRBJ2-7,CASSPRTGGTYEQYF,TGTGCCAGCAGCCCTCGGACAGGGGGAACCTACGAGCAGTACTTC
TRBV7-6,.,TRBD2,TRBJ2-1,CASSLPDRTSGYNEQFF,TGTGCCAGCAGCTTACCAGACCGGACTAGCGGTTACAATGAGCAGTTCTTC
TRBV6-5,few,TRBD1,TRBJ2-2,CASTGTGGNTGELFF,TGTGCCAGCACCGGGACAGGGGGCAACACCGGGGAGCTGTTTTTT
TRBV6-2/TRBV6-3,.,TRBD2,TRBJ2-1,CASRSGLAGSYNEQFF,TGTGCCAGCAGGTCGGGACTAGCGGGCTCCTACAATGAGCAGTTCTTC
TRBV27,.,TRBD1,TRBJ2-7,CASSLRPGQPLGQYF,TGTGCCAGCAGTTTAAGGCCGGGACAGCCGCTAGGGCAGTACTTC
TRBV6-1,.,.,TRBJ2-5,CASSEWDSETQYF,TGTGCCAGCAGTGAGTGGGACTCGGAGACCCAGTACTTC
TRBV4-2,.,.,TRBJ2-1,CASSAQGPEQFF,TGTGCCAGCAGCGCACAAGGACCTGAGCAGTTCTTC